A single sample gave rise to the 27 T cell receptor beta chains below, sequenced in a study of cytomegalovirus exposure and HLA in healthy donors. 13 Jbeta primers and 60 Vbeta primers were used for the PCR. TCRdb's copy holds only in-frame clones and misses some; the assay was immunoSEQ multiplex PCR. This table holds around 190,000 clones, 79% found once. Sequenced sample: PBMCs. The source is a woman in her twenties or thirties in good health and CMV-seropositive.

This clone occurred once. In the same sample, other DNA sequences code for this CDR3. The CDR3 protein is CASSSGQLNTEAFF. As DNA, the CDR3 is TGCGCCAGCAGCTCTGGACAGCTGAACACTGAAGCTTTCTTT. This chain connects TRBV5-1 to TRBJ1-1, with a tentative D call TRBD1 (6 bases). The CDR3 has 14 amino acids. Per the germline V gene, CDR1 is SGHRS and CDR2 is YFSETQ. The V gene lost 3 bases and the J gene lost 0 bases, with 9 bases spanning the gap.

V and J are TRBV27 and TRBJ1-4; D remains ambiguous. V shed 3 bases and J shed 5 bases, with 22 bases lying between them. CDR3 length equals 18 residues. Germline V gives CDR1 MNHEY, CDR2 SMNVEV (reference sequence). DNA of the CDR3: TGTGCCAGCAGTTTTCGTATCCCGGGATCTGGTCTAAATGAAAAACTGTTTTTT. Translated: CASSFRIPGSGLNEKLFF.

As for this clone: The sample has other DNA sequences that encode this CDR3 too. The V gene is TRBV4-1, the J gene TRBJ2-5; D is uncertain. This CDR3 comprises 12 residues. CDR1 is MGHRA and CDR2 is YSYEKL in the germline V gene. The ends were cut back, 0 bases at V and 5 bases at J, with 4 bases in the middle. The DNA of the CDR3 is TGCGCCAGCAGCCAAGATAGTGAGACCCAGTACTTC. Translated: CASSQDSETQYF.

The table lists this clone with a count of one. This chain connects TRBV2 to TRBJ2-5; TRBD2 might be the D (6 bases). Germline V gene lookup returns CDR1 SNHLY and CDR2 FYNNEI. Trimming removed 6 bases at V and 4 bases at J, with 18 bases between. CDR3 length: 15 amino acids. In nucleotides, the CDR3 is TGTGCCAGCAGCGCCGGGGAGGCTGGAGGAGAGACCCAGTACTTC. It translates to CASSAGEAGGETQYF.

The CDR3 DNA is TGCGCCAGCAGCCAATGGGGCCGGGAAAAACTGTTTTTT. It specifies CASSQWGREKLFF. This chain links TRBV4-1 with TRBJ1-4, with D possibly TRBD1 on 5 matching bases. The CDR3 consists of 13 residues. Germline CDR1 and CDR2: MGHRA and YSYEKL. Trimming shortened V by 2 bases and J by 8 bases, and 9 bases separated the two germline ends.

The chain carries TRBV10-3 and TRBJ2-2, with 7 bases identical to TRBD2. The CDR3 has 16 amino acids. The junction had 9 bases not matched to a gene; V was cut back by 4 bases and J by 4 bases. Germline CDR1 and CDR2: ENHRY and SYGVKD. CDR3 in amino acids: CAISVTSERGTGELFF. The CDR3 coding sequence is TGTGCCATCAGTGTCACTAGCGAACGGGGCACCGGGGAGCTGTTTTTT.

This sequence joins TRBV7-2 and TRBJ2-5, with D hard to call. The germline gives CDR1 SGHTA, CDR2 FQGNSA. CDR3 size: 13 residues. Trimming left V 1 base short and J 7 bases short, with 10 bases between. The CDR3 protein is CASSLVYSPTQYF. The CDR3 nucleotides are TGTGCCAGCAGCTTAGTGTACAGCCCGACCCAGTACTTC.

The chain employs TRBV7-9 and TRBJ2-7; 7 nucleotides align to TRBD1. The CDR3 has 14 residues. Germline trimming cut 5 bases from V and 5 bases from J; bases unmatched to any gene: 9. Germline values: CDR1 SEHNR, CDR2 FQNEAQ (reference sequence). The CDR3 is CASSPGTENNEQYF. The CDR3, as DNA: TGTGCCAGCAGCCCCGGGACAGAGAACAACGAGCAGTACTTC.

The J gene is TRBJ1-1, the V gene TRBV11-2, with 7 bases identical to TRBD1. This CDR3 is 15 amino acids long. V shed 0 bases and J 6 bases; nucleotides not matched to a gene: 7. Per germline, CDR1 SGHAT and CDR2 FQNNGV. CDR3 amino acids: CASSLDGQGGSEAFF. CDR3 bases: TGTGCCAGCAGCTTAGACGGTCAGGGGGGATCTGAAGCTTTCTTT. Looking up the rest from reference TRBV11-2 and TRBJ1-1 gives the full variable domain: EAGVAQSPRYKIIEKRQSVAFWCNPISGHATLYWYQQILGQGPKLLIQFQNNGVVDDSQLPKDRFSAERLKGVDSTLKIQPAKLEDSAVYLCASSLDGQGGSEAFFGQGTRLTVV.

V is TRBV6-4 and J is TRBJ2-2; possible D gene TRBD2, 5 bases. This CDR3 spans 14 amino acids. Germline CDR1 is MRHNA and CDR2 is SNTAGT. With 5 bases removed from V and 1 base from J, the gap between germline ends came to 8 bases. CDR3 in amino acids: CASSRGWNTGELFF. CDR3 bases: TGTGCCAGCAGTCGGGGTTGGAACACCGGGGAGCTGTTTTTT.

V usage is TRBV5-1 and J usage is TRBJ2-7; tentatively, D is TRBD1 (6 bases). Germline V gives CDR1 SGHRS, CDR2 YFSETQ. The CDR3 runs 13 residues. The ends were cut back, 0 bases at V and 6 bases at J, with 10 bases in the middle. The CDR3 sequence: CASSLGQAGEQYF. The CDR3 nucleotides read TGCGCCAGCAGCTTGGGACAGGCCGGCGAGCAGTACTTC.

The genes are TRBV7-2 and TRBJ2-5, with D maybe TRBD1 (5 bases). Trimming pared 1 base from V and 6 bases from J, leaving 9 bases between. CDR3 length: 13 residues. CDR1 is SGHTA, CDR2 FQGNSA, per germline. The CDR3 region is CASSLGRVKTQYF. The CDR3 DNA reads TGTGCCAGCAGCTTAGGCAGGGTAAAGACCCAGTACTTC.

V gene TRBV7-8 combines with J gene TRBJ1-1; D is ambiguous. Trimming removed 5 bases from V and 0 bases from J, with 16 bases in between. CDR1 and CDR2 (germline): SGHVS, FQNEAQ. The CDR3 runs 16 residues. CDR3: CASSPNQRLMNTEAFF. CDR3 nucleotide sequence: TGTGCCAGCAGCCCCAACCAGAGACTGATGAACACTGAAGCTTTCTTT.

This sequence joins TRBV2 and TRBJ1-1; TRBD1 aligns across 7 bases. The V segment lost 7 bases and the J segment 1 base; nucleotides outside the gene matches: 9. The length of the CDR3 is 15 residues. CDR1 SNHLY and CDR2 FYNNEI come from the germline V gene. The CDR3, as DNA: TGTGCCAGCAAGCAGGGGGAGTACCCGAACACTGAAGCTTTCTTT. The encoded protein is CASKQGEYPNTEAFF.

This chain uses TRBV6-6 with TRBJ1-1; 8 positions match TRBD1. The CDR3 extends over 15 amino acids. Looked up from germline, CDR1 is MNHNY and CDR2 is SVGAGI (reference sequence). After removal of 4 bases from V and 8 bases from J, the junction contained 12 bases not matched to a gene. In DNA, the CDR3 is TGTGCCAGCAGTTCAAACGACAGGGGCTCCCTGGAAGCTTTCTTT. This translates into CASSSNDRGSLEAFF.

The chain has TRBV4-1 and TRBJ1-4; 9 bases line up with TRBD1. This CDR3 comprises 15 residues. Per germline, CDR1 MGHRA and CDR2 YSYEKL. The junction had 2 bases not matched to a gene; V was cut back by 0 bases and J by 6 bases. CDR3 DNA: TGCGCCAGCAGCCAAGATGGGACAGGGTATGAAAAACTGTTTTTT. Its protein is CASSQDGTGYEKLFF.

This clone is a singleton in its sample. The gene calls are TRBV7-9 and TRBJ1-1, with unresolved D. Germline CDR1 reads SEHNR; CDR2 reads FQNEAQ (reference sequence). CDR3 length equals 13 residues. V was clipped by 6 bases and J by 12 bases, with 20 bases between them. CDR3 protein: CASSPSGDAKTFF. The DNA for the CDR3 is TGTGCCAGCAGTCCCTCCGGGGATGCGAAAACTTTCTTT.

The CDR3 spells CASSPIRSDTGELFF. The CDR3 DNA reads as TGTGCCAGCAGCCCGATTCGTAGCGACACCGGGGAGCTGTTTTTT. This chain links TRBV11-2 with TRBJ2-2; D is perhaps TRBD2 (5 bases). Germline CDR1 and CDR2: SGHAT and FQNNGV. CDR3 length: 15 amino acids. V was pared by 5 bases and J by 3 bases, with 13 bases between.

The chain uses TRBV5-5 and TRBJ2-7, with TRBD2 identical over 7 bases. Per germline, CDR1 SGHKS and CDR2 YYEKEE (reference sequence). CDR3 size: 14 residues. J was trimmed by 1 base and V by 1 base; bases with no gene match: 2. The CDR3 sequence: CASSLLGGSYEQYF. The CDR3 coding sequence is TGTGCCAGCAGCTTGCTGGGAGGGTCCTACGAGCAGTACTTC.

This clone was found once. This chain uses TRBV15 with TRBJ2-7, with 12 nucleotides matching TRBD1. V was clipped by 2 bases and J by 7 bases; unmatched bases: 12. CDR3 length equals 17 residues. From germline, CDR1 is LNHNV and CDR2 YYDKDF (reference sequence). DNA of the CDR3: TGTGCCACCAGCAGACCACCGGGGGGACAGGGGGCGCTTGAGCAGTACTTC. Amino acids: CATSRPPGGQGALEQYF.

V and J are TRBV2 and TRBJ2-1; 15 bases align to TRBD2. CDR1 is SNHLY and CDR2 is FYNNEI in the germline V gene. V shed 7 bases, J shed 2 bases, and the junction held 18 bases outside the gene matches. This CDR3 has 21 amino acids. The CDR3 region has the DNA TGTGCCAGCATCGCCCTTCTGGGGACTAGCGGGGGGAGAGGAACCTACAATGAGCAGTTCTTC. It encodes CASIALLGTSGGRGTYNEQFF.

J is TRBJ2-7 and V is TRBV27, with 9 bases matching TRBD1. Germline CDR1 is MNHEY and CDR2 is SMNVEV (reference sequence). This CDR3 contains 15 residues. Germline trimming cut 2 bases from V and 4 bases from J; bases unmatched to any gene: 6. CDR3 sequence: CASSLTQGARYEQYF. Here the CDR3 DNA reads TGTGCCAGCAGTTTAACACAGGGGGCAAGGTACGAGCAGTACTTC.

This chain uses TRBV10-3 with TRBJ2-3; perhaps TRBD2 as D (6 bases). Germline V gene lookup returns CDR1 ENHRY and CDR2 SYGVKD. This CDR3 contains 14 residues. The V end lost 6 bases, the J end lost 0 bases, and 10 bases lay between the germline ends. As DNA, the CDR3 is TGTGCCATCAGGGGGGGAACTAGCACAGATACGCAGTATTTT. It codes for CAIRGGTSTDTQYF.

The chain uses TRBV10-3 and TRBJ2-7, with D perhaps matching TRBD2 (5 bases). The CDR3 extends over 15 amino acids. V was cut by 1 base and J by 0 bases, with 10 bases left in between. The germline CDR1 and CDR2 sequences are ENHRY and SYGVKD. CDR3 protein: CAISEYGLSSYEQYF. The CDR3 bases are TGTGCCATCAGTGAGTATGGACTTTCCTCCTACGAGCAGTACTTC.

The chain carries TRBV25-1 and TRBJ2-7; 9 nucleotides agree with TRBD2. Germline CDR1 is MGHDK and CDR2 is SYGVNS. Losses at the gene ends were 0 bases for V and 1 base for J; bases not matched to a gene: 7. The CDR3 is 17 residues long. CDR3 region: CASSEYPRLAESYEQYF. In DNA, the CDR3 is TGTGCCAGCAGTGAATATCCCAGACTAGCGGAGTCCTACGAGCAGTACTTC.

V is TRBV30 and J is TRBJ1-1; TRBD1 is a possible D gene (6 bases). CDR3 size: 16 residues. The V end lost 0 bases, the J end lost 5 bases, and 19 bases lay between the germline ends. Per the germline V gene, CDR1 is GTSNPN and CDR2 is SVGIG (reference sequence). CDR3 bases: TGTGCCTGGAGTGTCCCCCCGACAGGCCCGAGGACTGAAGCTTTCTTT. Translated: CAWSVPPTGPRTEAFF.

This clone showed up just a few times. The chain combines TRBV4-3 with TRBJ2-5; 8 bases match TRBD1. Germline CDR1 is LGHNA and CDR2 is YSLEER. J was trimmed by 6 bases and V by 2 bases; bases with no gene match: 8. The CDR3 length is 15 residues. CDR3 region: CASSQTPGGSKTQYF. CDR3 nucleotides: TGCGCCAGCAGCCAAACCCCAGGGGGCTCGAAGACCCAGTACTTC.